The subject of this entry is one T cell receptor (beta chain). Its antigen is currently not known. Base qualities are not at hand, and no much larger clone is one base apart. The tumors sampled were post-treatment primary, local recurrence and metastasis specimens taken from patients with a poor prognosis. The data stem from a study of the immune and genomic landscape of osteosarcoma (dated by TCRdb to 2018 to 2021). Regarding the complete study: A total of 50 or so pediatric and adult patients with high-grade osteosarcoma made up the overall cohort, and the median age at diagnosis was approximately 27 years (range roughly 5-90). The cohort was enriched for poor-risk disease, as unfavorable pathologic response to standard therapy was shown in 73% of the cohort and over 65% of the cohort were deceased. In the overall cohort, about three fifths of patients were male, and around 76% had localized disease at diagnosis. Each of a few patients provided a couple of samples from the same tumor site. The osteosarcoma immunogenomic landscape was characterized by integrating TCR sequencing results with transcriptome, protein array and immunostaining data. The goal of the study was to explain why immune checkpoint inhibitors show limited clinical activity in osteosarcoma. To define immunogenic potential, the study profiled osteosarcoma specimens using whole genome, RNA and T-cell receptor sequencing, along with immunohistochemistry and reverse phase protein arrays.

Summary of the overall study and its limitations: Matched blood was collected from only a couple of patients, alongside the frozen tumor specimens. Productive TCR clonality was found to be low overall, with an average of 0.09 and a maximum of 0.3, which suggested limited T-cell clonal expansion. Rather than matched normal tissue, external data from normal skin and healthy peripheral blood provided the clonality benchmarks. In five cases, a single hyperexpanded clone dominated the repertoire, and each of these five cases had fewer than 100 T-cell clonotypes. Higher TCR productive clonality was observed in the immune-hot C3 cluster than in the cold C1 cluster, although TCR productive clonality remained low overall. Sample size was not determined by any statistical method, because osteosarcoma is rare and all possible samples were collected.

TCR beta chain CDR3 regions were immunosequenced with the ImmunoSEQ Assay (Adaptive Biotechnologies). As for how the authors treated the data: TCRB rearrangements, read counts, read proportions and gene usage were exported through the ImmunoSEQ Analyzer platform. T-cell clonality was computed as 1 minus Pielou's evenness on productive rearrangements. In the clonal space homeostasis analysis, clonotypes were binned as rare, small, medium, large or hyperexpanded (0.01 to 1 of the repertoire). TCR productive clonality was compared across immune clusters C1, C2 and C3 using the Wilcoxon rank sum test. TCRdb's version of the immuneACCESS table is confined to in-frame rearrangements and falls short of the full clone set. An unresolved V gene accounts for under half of the shortfall where checked; the remainder is of unknown origin. V and J calls and clone size are given by that table; D and trimming were obtained from the DNA. The sample includes more than 8,000 clones, with approximately 71% observed a single time. 18% of the sample is in the top ten clones.

From a lookup of the germline V gene (reference sequence), CDR1 and CDR2 are GTSNPN and SVGIG. The CDR3 measures 13 amino acids from cysteine to phenylalanine. Only the CDR3 portion is preserved as DNA: 39 bases, with reading frame beginning at the first base. Trimming takes 7 bases off V and 5 bases off J; junction bases not matched to a gene: 7. This TCR was sampled from a human donor with osteosarcoma. The sequencing input was osteosarcoma tumor tissue from the lung. The sequence links TRBV30 to TRBJ2-5; TRBD1 fits 10 bases in the junction. The CDR3 corresponds to CAYMTGGLETQYF. The nucleotide sequence reads as follows: TGTGCCTACATGACAGGGGGCTTGGAGACCCAGTACTTC.